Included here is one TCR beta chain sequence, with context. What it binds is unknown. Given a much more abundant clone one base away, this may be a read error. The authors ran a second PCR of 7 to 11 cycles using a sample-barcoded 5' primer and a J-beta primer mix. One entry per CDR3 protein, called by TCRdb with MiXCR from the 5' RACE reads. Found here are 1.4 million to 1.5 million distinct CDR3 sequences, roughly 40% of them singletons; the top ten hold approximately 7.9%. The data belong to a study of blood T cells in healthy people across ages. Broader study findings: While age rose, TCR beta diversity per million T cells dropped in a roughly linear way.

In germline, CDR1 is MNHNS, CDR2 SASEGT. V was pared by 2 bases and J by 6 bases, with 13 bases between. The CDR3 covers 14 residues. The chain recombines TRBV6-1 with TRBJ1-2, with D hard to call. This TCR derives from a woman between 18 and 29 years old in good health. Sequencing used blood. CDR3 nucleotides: TGTGCCAGCAGTGAAACAGCATACACGGATGGCTACACCTTC. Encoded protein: CASSETAYTDGYTF.